One T cell receptor beta chain is described in this entry. Per the original methods: Reference gene primer amplification in the assay estimated nucleated cell counts. Sequencing used immunoSEQ multiplex PCR; TCRdb keeps in-frame clones, though not all of them. From that table come the V and J calls and clone size; the DNA was used to work out D and trimming. Here the sample spans hundreds of thousands of clones, around 89% being singletons. Looked up from germline, CDR1 is LNHNV and CDR2 is YYDKDF (reference sequence). After removal of 5 bases from V and 10 bases from J, the junction contained 7 bases not matched to a gene. CDR3 length: 15 amino acids. This sample stems from a study of blood T cell repertoires in COVID-19. Study-wide context: Material from acute and convalescent COVID-19 was sourced from the United States, Italy and Spain. T cells, B-cell-depleted T cells, or PBMCs supplied cDNA or gDNA.

The sample was peripheral blood. The clonotype comes from a man aged 35 to 55 with acute or convalescent COVID-19. This chain connects TRBV15 to TRBJ1-6, with 11 bases that match TRBD1. CDR3 amino acids: CATSPDRGLISPLHF. The CDR3 nucleotides read TGTGCCACCAGCCCGGACAGGGGGCTTATCTCACCCCTCCACTTT. Together with reference TRBV15 and TRBJ1-6, the CDR3 gives the full variable domain: DAMVIQNPRYQVTQFGKPVTLSCSQTLNHNVMYWYQQKSSQAPKLLFHYYDKDFNNEADTPDNFQSRRPNTSFCFLDIRSPGLGDTAMYLCATSPDRGLISPLHFGNGTRLTVT.